This note documents a single T cell receptor (beta chain) sequence. What it binds is not known. The entry originates in a study of cytomegalovirus exposure and HLA in healthy donors. The study ran its PCR with 60 Vbeta and 13 Jbeta primers. Data came from immunoSEQ multiplex PCR; TCRdb stores just in-frame clones and leaves some out. The sample holds about 140,000 clones, more than 60% seen once. Overall study results and limits: According to a later analysis, donors in an Asian-associated ancestry cluster reportedly had fewer N-insertions than the approximately 670-donor mean. Per a prior analysis, the majority of TCR beta V segments were productive roughly 90% or roughly 30% of the time.

CDR1 is MNHEY and CDR2 is SMNVEV in the germline V gene (reference sequence). This CDR3 is built from 16 residues. Trimming took 6 bases from V and 2 from J; bases not matched to a gene: 6. The clonotype originates from a male donor in good health and CMV-seronegative. Sample: PBMCs. This chain uses TRBV27 with TRBJ1-5, with 11 bases that match TRBD1. CDR3 protein: CASRRTGGAGNQPQHF. In nucleotides, the CDR3 is TGTGCCAGCAGACGGACAGGGGGCGCGGGCAATCAGCCCCAGCATTTT.